These 4 T cell receptor beta chains were all obtained from the same sample, sequenced in a study of CD8 T cells in Susac syndrome. Random hexamers served to reverse transcribe roughly 0.45 to 1 ug RNA. TCRdb used MiXCR to reprocess the immunoSEQ multiplex PCR reads, holding one entry per CDR3 protein. Here the sample spans around 23,000 distinct CDR3 sequences, around 93% being singletons. Sequenced sample: CD8+ T cells from PBMCs. The receptor source for this set is a human donor with Susac syndrome.

The chain couples TRBV19 to TRBJ2-1; 8 positions agree with TRBD1. CDR1 and CDR2 from the germline V gene are LNHDA and SQIVND (reference sequence). V was pared by 3 bases and J by 5 bases, with 6 bases of the junction left unmatched. The CDR3 is 15 amino acids. The CDR3 reads CASSMSGTGHNEQFF. The CDR3 nucleotides are TGTGCCAGTAGTATGTCAGGGACAGGCCACAATGAGCAGTTCTTC. The whole variable domain, remainder taken from reference TRBV19 and TRBJ2-1, is DGGITQSPKYLFRKEGQNVTLSCEQNLNHDAMYWYRQDPGQGLRLIYYSQIVNDFQKGDIAEGYSVSREKKESFPLTVTSAQKNPTAFYLCASSMSGTGHNEQFFGPGTRLTVL.

The chain carries TRBV10-3 and TRBJ2-2; the D is unclear. V lost 4 bases and J 6 bases, leaving 6 bases between the germline ends. The CDR3 loop spans 12 amino acids. Germline V gene data show CDR1 as ENHRY and CDR2 as SYGVKD. The CDR3 spells CAISGDSGELFF. Written as DNA, the CDR3 is TGTGCCATCAGTGGAGACTCCGGGGAGCTGTTTTTT.

The chain links TRBV5-1 to TRBJ1-5; TRBD1 is a possible D gene (6 bases). The germline gives CDR1 SGHRS, CDR2 YFSETQ. Trimming pared 0 bases from V and 2 bases from J, leaving 6 bases between. CDR3 length: 14 amino acids. In nucleotides, the CDR3 is TGCGCCAGCAGCTTGGAGGGGGGCAATCAGCCCCAGCATTTT. Translating gives CASSLEGGNQPQHF. Filled out from reference TRBV5-1 and TRBJ1-5, the complete variable domain reads KAGVTQTPRYLIKTRGQQVTLSCSPISGHRSVSWYQQTPGQGLQFLFEYFSETQRNKGNFPGRFSGRQFSNSRSEMNVSTLELGDSALYLCASSLEGGNQPQHFGDGTRLSIL.

This sequence joins TRBV29-1 and TRBJ2-7, with 11 bases aligning to TRBD2. The CDR3 runs 14 residues. Unmatched junction bases numbered 9, after V lost 5 bases and J lost 6 bases. CDR1 is SQVTM and CDR2 is ANQGSEA in the germline V gene. This CDR3 is CSVRELAGVTEQYF. The CDR3 coding sequence is TGCAGCGTTAGGGAACTAGCGGGGGTTACCGAGCAGTACTTC.